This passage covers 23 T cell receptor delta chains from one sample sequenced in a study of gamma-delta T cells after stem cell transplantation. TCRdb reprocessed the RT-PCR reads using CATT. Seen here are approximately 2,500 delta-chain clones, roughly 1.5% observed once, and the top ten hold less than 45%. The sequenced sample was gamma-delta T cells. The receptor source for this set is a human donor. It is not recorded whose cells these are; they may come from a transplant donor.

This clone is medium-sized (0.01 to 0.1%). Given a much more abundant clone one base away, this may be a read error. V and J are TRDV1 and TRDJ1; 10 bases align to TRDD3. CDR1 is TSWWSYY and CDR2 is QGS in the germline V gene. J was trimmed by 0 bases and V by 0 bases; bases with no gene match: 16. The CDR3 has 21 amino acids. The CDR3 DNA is TGTGCTCTTGGGGAACTAGCCCTCAGCTGGGGGATAAAGCTGTACACCGATAAACTCATCTTT. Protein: CALGELALSWGIKLYTDKLIF.

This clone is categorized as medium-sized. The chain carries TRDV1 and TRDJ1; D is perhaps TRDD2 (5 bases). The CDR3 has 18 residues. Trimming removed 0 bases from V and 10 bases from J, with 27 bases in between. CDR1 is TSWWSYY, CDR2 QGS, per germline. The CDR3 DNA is TGTGCTCTTGGGGAACTGGCCCCCTACGCCAACTCTATAAGGCGACTCATCTTT. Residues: CALGELAPYANSIRRLIF.

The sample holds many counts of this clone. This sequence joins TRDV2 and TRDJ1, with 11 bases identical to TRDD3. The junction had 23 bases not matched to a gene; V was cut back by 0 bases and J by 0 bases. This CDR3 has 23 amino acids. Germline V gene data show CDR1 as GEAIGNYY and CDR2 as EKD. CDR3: CACDTVRLPTVGDTPRYTDKLIF. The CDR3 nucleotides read TGTGCCTGTGACACCGTGAGGCTTCCTACGGTGGGGGATACGCCTCGGTACACCGATAAACTCATCTTT.

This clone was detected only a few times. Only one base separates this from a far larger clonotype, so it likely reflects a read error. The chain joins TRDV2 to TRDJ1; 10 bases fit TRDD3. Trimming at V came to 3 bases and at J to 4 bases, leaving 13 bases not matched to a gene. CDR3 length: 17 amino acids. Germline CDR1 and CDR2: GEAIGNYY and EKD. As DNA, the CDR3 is TGTGCCTGTGACGCCCTACTGGGGGATGAGTACATCGATAAACTCATCTTT. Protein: CACDALLGDEYIDKLIF.

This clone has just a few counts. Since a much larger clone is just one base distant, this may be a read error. The CDR3 nucleotides are TGTGCCTATGACATGATGATGGGGGATACGCGCGATAAACTCATCTTT. Translation gives CAYDMMMGDTRDKLIF. The chain has TRDV2 and TRDJ1, with 11 bases matching TRDD3. The germline V gene has CDR1 GEAIGNYY and CDR2 EKD. The CDR3 contains 16 residues.

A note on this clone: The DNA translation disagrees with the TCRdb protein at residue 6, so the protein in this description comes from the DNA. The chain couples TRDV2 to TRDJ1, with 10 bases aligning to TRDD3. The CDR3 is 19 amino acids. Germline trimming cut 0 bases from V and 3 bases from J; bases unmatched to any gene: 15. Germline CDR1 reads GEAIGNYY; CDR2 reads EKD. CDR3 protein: CACDTIDYGGYAGADKLIF. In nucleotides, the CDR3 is TGTGCCTGTGACACCATTGACTACGGGGGATACGCGGGCGCCGATAAACTCATCTTT.

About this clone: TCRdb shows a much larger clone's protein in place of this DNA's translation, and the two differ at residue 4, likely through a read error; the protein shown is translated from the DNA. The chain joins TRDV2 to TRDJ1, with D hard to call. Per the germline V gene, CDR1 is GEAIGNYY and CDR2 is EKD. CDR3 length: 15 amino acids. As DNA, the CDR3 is TGTGCCTGTAACACCGTCTCCCTCCACACCGATAAACTCATCTTT. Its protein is CACNTVSLHTDKLIF.

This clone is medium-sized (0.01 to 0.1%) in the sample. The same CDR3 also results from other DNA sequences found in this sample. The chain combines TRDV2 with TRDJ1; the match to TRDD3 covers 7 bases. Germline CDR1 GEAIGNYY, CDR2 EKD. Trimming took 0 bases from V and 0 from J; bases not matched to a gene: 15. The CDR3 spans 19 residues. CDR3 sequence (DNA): TGTGCCTGTGACACCGTGCAGGGGGATGTCCTTGAGTACACCGATAAACTCATCTTT. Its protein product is CACDTVQGDVLEYTDKLIF.

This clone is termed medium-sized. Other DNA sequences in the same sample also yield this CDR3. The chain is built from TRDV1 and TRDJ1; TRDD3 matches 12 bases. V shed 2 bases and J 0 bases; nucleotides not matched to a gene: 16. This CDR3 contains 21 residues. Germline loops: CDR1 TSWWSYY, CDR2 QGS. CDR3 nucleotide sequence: TGTGCTCTTGGGGAAGTATCTTCTCCTATCTGGGGGATACGCCACACCGATAAACTCATCTTT. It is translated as CALGEVSSPIWGIRHTDKLIF.

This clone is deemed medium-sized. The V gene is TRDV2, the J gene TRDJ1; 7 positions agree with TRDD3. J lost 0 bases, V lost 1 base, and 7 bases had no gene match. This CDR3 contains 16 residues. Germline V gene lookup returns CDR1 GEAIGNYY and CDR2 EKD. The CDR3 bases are TGTGCCTGTGACACTTTGGTGGGGGAAAACACCGATAAACTCATCTTT. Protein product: CACDTLVGENTDKLIF.

CDR3 coding DNA: TGTGCCTGTGACACCGTAGGCGGCACCGATAAACTCATCTTT. Translation: CACDTVGGTDKLIF. This chain links TRDV2 with TRDJ1; D unclear. The CDR3 is 14 amino acids. CDR1 is GEAIGNYY and CDR2 is EKD in the germline V gene. Trimming pared 0 bases from V and 1 base from J, leaving 8 bases between.

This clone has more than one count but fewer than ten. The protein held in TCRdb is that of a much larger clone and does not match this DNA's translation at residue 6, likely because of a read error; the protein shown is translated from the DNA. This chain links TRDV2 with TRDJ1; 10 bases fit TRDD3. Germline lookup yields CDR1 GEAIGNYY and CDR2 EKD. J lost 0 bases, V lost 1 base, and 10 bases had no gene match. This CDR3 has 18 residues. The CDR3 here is CACDTMLGDRGYTDKLIF. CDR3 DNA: TGTGCCTGTGACACGATGCTGGGGGATAGAGGGTACACCGATAAACTCATCTTT.

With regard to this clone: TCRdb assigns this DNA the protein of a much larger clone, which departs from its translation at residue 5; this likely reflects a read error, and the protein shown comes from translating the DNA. The CDR3 is CACDIMMGDTRDKLIF. In nucleotides, the CDR3 is TGTGCCTGTGACATAATGATGGGGGATACGCGCGATAAACTCATCTTT. V is TRDV2 and J is TRDJ1; TRDD3 matches 11 bases. J lost 4 bases, V lost 2 bases, and 8 bases had no gene match. This CDR3 comprises 16 residues. Per the germline V gene, CDR1 is GEAIGNYY and CDR2 is EKD.

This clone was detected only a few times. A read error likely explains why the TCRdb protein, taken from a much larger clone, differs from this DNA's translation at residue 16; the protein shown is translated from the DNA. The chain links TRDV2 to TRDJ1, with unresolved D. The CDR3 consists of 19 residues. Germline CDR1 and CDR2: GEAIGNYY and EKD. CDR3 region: CACDSVLRGVQGDTDELIF. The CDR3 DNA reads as TGTGCCTGTGACAGCGTCCTGCGAGGGGTCCAGGGTGACACCGATGAACTCATCTTT.

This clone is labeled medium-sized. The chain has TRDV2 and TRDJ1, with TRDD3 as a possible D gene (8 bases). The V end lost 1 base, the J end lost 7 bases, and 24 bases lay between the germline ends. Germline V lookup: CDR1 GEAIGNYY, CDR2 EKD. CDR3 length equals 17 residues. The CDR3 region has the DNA TGTGCCTGTGACACACTTTCCTACAGGGATACGCTGCTTAAACTCATCTTT. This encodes CACDTLSYRDTLLKLIF.

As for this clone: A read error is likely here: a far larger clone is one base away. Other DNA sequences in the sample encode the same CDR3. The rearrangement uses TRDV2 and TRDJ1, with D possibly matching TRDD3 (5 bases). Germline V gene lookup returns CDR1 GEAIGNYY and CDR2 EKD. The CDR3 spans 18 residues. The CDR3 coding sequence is TGTGCCTGTGACACCGTTAGCATTATGGGGAGCAACACCGATAAACTCATCTTC. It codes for CACDTVSIMGSNTDKLIF.

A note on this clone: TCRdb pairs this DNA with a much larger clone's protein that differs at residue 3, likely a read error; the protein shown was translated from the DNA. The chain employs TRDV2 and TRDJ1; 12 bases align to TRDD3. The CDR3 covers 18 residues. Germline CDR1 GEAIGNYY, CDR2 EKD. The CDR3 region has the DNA TGTGCCGGTGACTCAGTACTGGGGGATACAAGAAGTACCGATAAACTCATCTTT. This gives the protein CAGDSVLGDTRSTDKLIF.

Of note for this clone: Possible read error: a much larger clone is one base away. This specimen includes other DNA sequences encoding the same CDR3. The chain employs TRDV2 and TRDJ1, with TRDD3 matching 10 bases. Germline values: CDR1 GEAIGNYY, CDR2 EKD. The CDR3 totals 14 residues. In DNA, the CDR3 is TGTGCCTGCGACACGGGGGATACGCAGGGTAAACTCATCTTT. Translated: CACDTGDTQGKLIF.

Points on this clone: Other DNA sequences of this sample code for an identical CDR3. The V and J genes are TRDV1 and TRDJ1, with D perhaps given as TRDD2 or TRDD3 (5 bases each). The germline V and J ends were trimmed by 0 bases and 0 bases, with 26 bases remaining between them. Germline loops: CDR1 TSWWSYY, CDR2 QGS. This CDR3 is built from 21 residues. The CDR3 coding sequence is TGTGCTCTTGGGGAACTGCCCTCTTGGGGAATACTTCCATTCTACACCGATAAACTCATCTTT. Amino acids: CALGELPSWGILPFYTDKLIF.

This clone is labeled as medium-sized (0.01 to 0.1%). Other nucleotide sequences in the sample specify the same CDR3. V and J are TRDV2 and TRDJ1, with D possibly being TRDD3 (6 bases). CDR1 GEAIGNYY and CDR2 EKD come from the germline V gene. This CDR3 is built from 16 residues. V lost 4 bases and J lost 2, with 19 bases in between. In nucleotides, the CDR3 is TGTGCCTGTGATAAAGTGGGGGCCCCGCCAACCGATAAACTCATCTTT. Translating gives CACDKVGAPPTDKLIF.

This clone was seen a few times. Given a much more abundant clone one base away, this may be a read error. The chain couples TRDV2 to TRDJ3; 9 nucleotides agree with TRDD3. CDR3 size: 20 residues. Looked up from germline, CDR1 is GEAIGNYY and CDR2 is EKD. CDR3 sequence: CAGDRILTGGPSWDTRQMFF. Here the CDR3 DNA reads TGTGCCGGTGACCGAATCCTTACTGGGGGACCCTCCTGGGACACCCGACAGATGTTTTTC.

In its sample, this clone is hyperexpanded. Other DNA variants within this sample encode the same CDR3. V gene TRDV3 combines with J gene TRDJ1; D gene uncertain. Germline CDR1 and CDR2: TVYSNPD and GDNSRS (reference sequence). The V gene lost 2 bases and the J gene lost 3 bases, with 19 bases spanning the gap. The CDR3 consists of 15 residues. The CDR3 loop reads CAFETPISHADKLIF. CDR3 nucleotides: TGTGCCTTTGAGACCCCTATATCCCACGCCGATAAACTCATCTTT.

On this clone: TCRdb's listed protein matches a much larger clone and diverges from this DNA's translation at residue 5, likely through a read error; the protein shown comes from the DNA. DNA for the CDR3: TGTGCCTGTGACGCACTTTCCTACAGGGATACGCTGCTTAAACTCATCTTT. Residues: CACDALSYRDTLLKLIF. V usage is TRDV2 and J usage is TRDJ1; a weak D match, TRDD3 (8 bases). V lost 3 bases to trimming and J lost 7 bases, with 26 bases between them. This CDR3 contains 17 residues. Germline CDR1 and CDR2: GEAIGNYY and EKD.